The TCR beta chain described here comes from a study of blood T cell repertoires in COVID-19. For the study at large: Whether acute or convalescent, the COVID-19 samples came from the United States, Italy and Spain. The cDNA or gDNA used as material had been derived from T cells, B-cell-depleted T cells, or PBMCs.

TCRdb keeps only in-frame clones here, not all; method: immunoSEQ multiplex PCR. The sample has about 200,000 clones, roughly 86% seen once. This study enrolled people aged about 18 to 90 from around 26 US geographic areas. Cohort assignment relied on participant-reported clinical history. This TCR came from a woman in her thirties with acute COVID-19. The source material was PBMCs or T cells enriched from blood (not recorded which).

Here the CDR3 DNA reads TGTGCCAGCAGCATAGACAACCAGCCCCAGCATTTT. Translated: CASSIDNQPQHF. The chain combines TRBV5-4 with TRBJ1-5, with no clear D. Germline V gives CDR1 SGHNT, CDR2 YYREEE (reference sequence). The CDR3 extends over 12 amino acids. V lost 4 bases and J 7 bases, leaving 9 bases between the germline ends.